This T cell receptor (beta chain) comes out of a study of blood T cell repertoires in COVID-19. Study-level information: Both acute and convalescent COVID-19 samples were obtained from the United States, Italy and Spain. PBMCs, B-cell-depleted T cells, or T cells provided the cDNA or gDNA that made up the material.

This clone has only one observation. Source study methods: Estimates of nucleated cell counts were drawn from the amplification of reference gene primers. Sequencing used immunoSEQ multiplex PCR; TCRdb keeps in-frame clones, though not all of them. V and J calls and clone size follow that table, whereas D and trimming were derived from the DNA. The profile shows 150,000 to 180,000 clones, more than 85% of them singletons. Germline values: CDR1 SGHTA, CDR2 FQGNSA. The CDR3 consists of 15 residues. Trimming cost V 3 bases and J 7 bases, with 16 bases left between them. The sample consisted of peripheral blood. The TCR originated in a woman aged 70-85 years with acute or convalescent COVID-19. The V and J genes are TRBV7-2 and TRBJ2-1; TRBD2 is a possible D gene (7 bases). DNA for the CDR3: TGTGCCAGCAGCTTCGGAGGGGGGGGGATAAATGAGCAGTTCTTC. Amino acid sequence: CASSFGGGGINEQFF.